This T cell receptor (beta chain) was captured by sequencing in a study of shared clonotypes between healthy human individuals (dated by TCRdb to about 2020). General notes on the study: The cohort comprised two women and three men aged 18 to 49 years. The study deeply sequenced blood TCR repertoires of about 5 healthy adults to estimate repertoire size and the extent of clonotype sharing between individuals. Per donor, three plates each were used for CD4 naive and CD4 memory, two for CD8 naive, and one for CD8 memory. Per donor, leukapheresis produced somewhere between about 0.9 and 9.5 billion PBMCs. To increase sequencing depth and limit assay-specific biases, TCR repertoire library preparation and sequencing were carried out by different laboratories using diverse techniques. What the study reported, not specific to this receptor: Higher generation probabilities were observed for clonotypes shared by all four sorted-subset donors than for non-shared clonotypes. Sharing across a handful of donors was observed for approximately 4.6% of naive CD4, 3% to 4% of naive CD8, roughly 2.3% of memory CD4, and roughly 0.43% of memory CD8 clonotypes. Pairwise subsampling led to the expectation that sequencing depth would affect the degree of clonotype sharing among donors. Sampling was restricted to blood, and TCR repertoires in tissue are likely to differ from TCR repertoires in blood. Even with the large sequencing depth, rarefaction of the sorted-subset datasets indicated that sequencing was incomplete. Because the study included only a small number of donors, the genetic and exposure-history diversity represented was limited. Naive subsets generally had larger estimated clonotype richness than memory subsets.

Using the deep immunoSEQ assay, TCR CDR3 regions were amplified from genomic DNA by multiplex PCR. For each cell subset, the extracted genomic DNA was distributed evenly across all wells of several immunoSEQ 96-well plates, and each plate served as one replicate. For sorted subsets, each replicate PCR was loaded with roughly 190 ng genomic DNA, equivalent to about 30,000 T cell genomes. The purified libraries were quantified using a Qubit 3.0 fluorometer, sized with a Bioanalyzer 2100, and then quantified again using the KAPA Library Quantification kit. Every immunoSEQ 96-well plate was sequenced on a separate single-read 150-cycle Illumina NextSeq 550 flow cell. On the authors' methods: The immunoSEQ output contained only junctional sequences without quality scores, so filtering could not match that applied to full-length reads. To assign V/J genes and CDR3, sequences were annotated using PyIR, a Python wrapper for IgBLAST v1.9, with IMGT germline references. Reads with weak V/J assignments (E-value above 1e-6), missing CDR3, stop codons, out-of-frame junctions, or ambiguous translated residues were removed. A V3J clonotype was defined by an identical inferred V gene, J gene, and CDR3 amino acid sequence. Percentage overlap between repertoires was computed as shared unique clonotypes divided by the size of the smaller repertoire. Three approaches were used to assess repertoire richness: RTK rarefaction, the Chao1 estimator, and Recon v2.1 estimates of unobserved clonotypes. Generation probabilities were computed with OLGA for all TCRbeta clonotypes obtained by the gDNA method from several donors. Entries here come from immuneACCESS through TCRdb and include only in-frame sequences with V and J called. Some clones fail to appear in such tables; in the studies checked, an unresolved V gene covers under half of the shortfall, and the cause of the remainder is unknown. V, J and clone size reflect that table, while D and trimming were determined from the DNA. The sample includes a few million clones, with around 94% observed a single time. The ten largest make up more than 0.12% of the sample.

To note about this clone: Its binding antigen is unknown. The record has no base qualities; no much larger clone is one base away.

Healthy HIV-negative adults with no recently reported acute infections or vaccinations were included as donors. Only Caucasian adults living in Nashville, Tennessee, USA were represented among the donors. CD4+ T cells were enriched by magnetic negative selection, after which naive cells were positively selected on CD45RA and the negative fraction was taken as the memory subset. Blood was obtained by leukapheresis, after which PBMCs were separated by Ficoll-Histopaque density gradient centrifugation and cryopreserved in liquid nitrogen vapor phase. Analytical flow cytometry was used to check the purity and quantity of every magnetically sorted T cell population. From each sorted fraction, genomic DNA was isolated and quantified by UV absorbance on a Nanodrop 2000c. Looking up the germline V gene yields CDR1 SGHTA and CDR2 FQGNSA. Ends trimmed: V by 5 bases, J by 1 base; bases unmatched to a gene: 9. From the cysteine up to the phenylalanine, the CDR3 has a length of 17 residues. Only the CDR3 part of the read is kept: 51 bases, read in frame from the first base.

Recombination connected TRBV7-2 to TRBJ2-3; the central 10 bases match TRBD2. The sample taken for sequencing was naive CD4+ T cells sorted from blood. The meaning of the sample's cell subset or site label: CD45RA+ positively selected. The receptor was derived from a young man in good health. The bases read TGTGCCAGCAGCAAAGTTAGCGGGAGGAGAGGCACAGATACGCAGTATTTT. Its translation reads: CASSKVSGRRGTDTQYF.